The 5 T cell receptor beta chains reported below all come from one sample, sequenced in a study of OX40 agonist ivuxolimab in advanced cancers. Libraries were prepared by immunoSEQ multiplex PCR; TCRdb keeps only in-frame clonotypes and omits some of them. The sample lists 74,000 or so clones; around nine tenths were seen once. Sequenced material: CD4+ or CD8+ T cells sorted from blood, taken in a trial of the OX40 agonist ivuxolimab. These receptors all stem from an adult with an advanced solid tumor such as melanoma, head and neck, liver or kidney cancer.

This clone was picked up one time. The chain is built from TRBV11-2 and TRBJ2-7; D unresolved. CDR3 size: 14 residues. With 10 bases removed from V and 0 bases from J, the gap between germline ends came to 16 bases. Germline V gene sequence: CDR1 SGHAT, CDR2 FQNNGV. CDR3 sequence reads: CATVRRPNSYEQYF. DNA for the CDR3: TGTGCCACCGTGCGGCGCCCTAACTCCTACGAGCAGTACTTC.

The chain uses TRBV25-1 and TRBJ1-4; D gene ambiguous. Germline V gene sequence: CDR1 MGHDK, CDR2 SYGVNS. CDR3 length: 13 amino acids. Trimming took off 6 bases at V and 5 bases at J, with 10 bases between the two ends. The CDR3 spells CASRGGPNEKLFF. The DNA of the CDR3 is TGTGCCAGCAGGGGTGGACCCAATGAAAAACTGTTTTTT.

V gene TRBV28 combines with J gene TRBJ1-6; TRBD1 aligns across 9 bases. The germline V gene encodes CDR1 MDHEN and CDR2 SYDVKM. The ends lost 6 bases at V and 6 bases at J; junction bases unmatched: 12. This CDR3 is built from 17 residues. CDR3 nucleotides: TGTGCCAGCAGGCTACCGGGACAGGGCCTTTTTAATTCACCCCTCCACTTT. Encoded protein: CASRLPGQGLFNSPLHF.

This rearrangement joins TRBV6-7 to TRBJ2-5, with 7 bases matching TRBD2. TRBV6-7 is classed as an ORF, of uncertain function. CDR3 length: 15 residues. The trim removed 6 bases at V and 5 bases at J, leaving 12 bases unmatched. The CDR3: CASSQRRERRETQYF. CDR3 sequence (DNA): TGTGCCAGCAGCCAACGGCGGGAGAGAAGGGAGACCCAGTACTTC.

CDR3 in DNA: TGTGCCAGCAGCCCTCGACTAGCAAGAGAGACCCAGTACTTC. Amino acid sequence: CASSPRLARETQYF. The chain combines TRBV7-2 with TRBJ2-5, with 7 bases identical to TRBD2. This CDR3 region has 14 residues. Germline V lookup: CDR1 SGHTA, CDR2 FQGNSA. Germline trimming cut 5 bases from V and 4 bases from J; bases unmatched to any gene: 7. Complete variable domain (other parts from reference TRBV7-2 and TRBJ2-5): GAGVSQSPSNKVTEKGKDVELRCDPISGHTALYWYRQSLGQGLEFLIYFQGNSAPDKSGLPSDRFSAERTGGSVSTLTIQRTQQEDSAVYLCASSPRLARETQYFGPGTRLLVL.